A single sample gave rise to the 19 T cell receptor beta chains below, sequenced in a study of T cells after somatic rescue of genetic block. Only in-frame clones appear in the TCRdb table, and some are missing; sequencing was by immunoSEQ multiplex PCR. The sample holds approximately 110,000 clones, 90% to 95% seen once. The sequenced sample was peripheral blood mononuclear cells (PBMCs). These receptor sequences come from a woman between 18 and 29 years old.

The chain joins TRBV11-3 to TRBJ2-3; a possible D gene is TRBD1 (6 bases). Germline values: CDR1 SGHNT, CDR2 YENEEA. Trimming stripped 6 bases from V and 8 bases from J, with 15 bases between. The CDR3 length is 13 residues. In nucleotides, the CDR3 is TGTGCCAGCAGGGATGGCAGGGGCCCTACGCAGTATTTT. It specifies CASRDGRGPTQYF.

This rearrangement joins TRBV6-6 to TRBJ1-2; 9 bases align to TRBD1. V shed 7 bases and J 11 bases; nucleotides not matched to a gene: 8. Per germline, CDR1 MNHNY and CDR2 SVGAGI (reference sequence). The CDR3 runs 12 residues. The chain's CDR3 is CASNQDRGAYTF. As DNA, the CDR3 is TGTGCCAGCAACCAAGACAGGGGGGCATACACCTTC.

The rearrangement links TRBV2 to TRBJ1-2; no definite D call. This CDR3 is built from 13 residues. Trimming shortened V by 4 bases and J by 4 bases, and 10 bases separated the two germline ends. Germline V CDR1 and CDR2: SNHLY, FYNNEI. The CDR3 sequence: CASSVQRIYGYTF. The CDR3 DNA is TGTGCCAGCAGTGTTCAGAGGATCTATGGCTACACCTTC.

This chain links TRBV7-9 with TRBJ1-1, with unresolved D. Germline values: CDR1 SEHNR, CDR2 FQNEAQ (reference sequence). The CDR3 contains 15 residues. Trimming pared 3 bases from V and 0 bases from J, leaving 11 bases between. The DNA of the CDR3 is TGTGCCAGCAGCTTTACGACGCCCATGAACACTGAAGCTTTCTTT. Translating it yields CASSFTTPMNTEAFF. The full variable domain, rest sourced from reference TRBV7-9 and TRBJ1-1, is DTGVSQNPRHKITKRGQNVTFRCDPISEHNRLYWYRQTLGQGPEFLTYFQNEAQLEKSRLLSDRFSAERPKGSFSTLEIQRTEQGDSAMYLCASSFTTPMNTEAFFGQGTRLTVV.

A word on this clone: The same CDR3 arises from other DNA sequences in this sample as well. The chain uses TRBV15 and TRBJ1-5; D gene ambiguous. The germline V gene has CDR1 LNHNV and CDR2 YYDKDF (reference sequence). The CDR3 totals 15 residues. V lost 0 bases and J lost 0, with 6 bases in between. CDR3 DNA sequence: TGTGCCACCAGCAGAGATCGGAGTAGCAATCAGCCCCAGCATTTT. Its translation: CATSRDRSSNQPQHF.

The chain joins TRBV7-9 to TRBJ1-1, with D uncertain. From germline, CDR1 is SEHNR and CDR2 FQNEAQ (reference sequence). V was cut by 5 bases and J by 3 bases, with 16 bases left in between. The CDR3 loop spans 15 amino acids. The CDR3 here is CASSLALGEDTEAFF. As DNA, the CDR3 is TGTGCCAGCAGCCTGGCGCTGGGAGAGGACACTGAAGCTTTCTTT.

V is TRBV7-2 and J is TRBJ1-5, with D maybe TRBD1 (6 bases). The germline V and J ends were trimmed by 0 bases and 3 bases, with 9 bases remaining between them. Germline V gives CDR1 SGHTA, CDR2 FQGNSA. This CDR3 spans 15 amino acids. CDR3 in amino acids: CASSLAGHNNQPQHF. The CDR3 coding sequence is TGTGCCAGCAGCTTAGCGGGACATAACAATCAGCCCCAGCATTTT.

The CDR3 nucleotides read TGTGCCAGCAGTGAAGACCAGCCCTACGAGCAGTACTTC. It translates to CASSEDQPYEQYF. This sequence joins TRBV2 and TRBJ2-7; D not resolved. This CDR3 is built from 13 residues. Germline V gives CDR1 SNHLY, CDR2 FYNNEI. V was shortened by 1 base and J by 2 bases, with 6 bases between the two germline ends.

The chain links TRBV7-6 to TRBJ1-1; no definite D call. This CDR3 has 16 amino acids. Trimming removed 2 bases from V and 5 bases from J, with 18 bases in between. CDR1 SGHVS and CDR2 FNYEAQ come from the germline V gene. As DNA, the CDR3 is TGTGCCAGCAGCTTACAGTTATCCCTTGCGGGGACTGAAGCTTTCTTT. Its translation is CASSLQLSLAGTEAFF.

The V call is TRBV5-4, the J call TRBJ1-1; 7 bases match TRBD1. Germline CDR1 reads SGHNT; CDR2 reads YYREEE (reference sequence). The V and J ends lost 4 bases and 4 bases, in that order; junction bases with no gene match: 10. The CDR3 is made up of 15 amino acids. The CDR3, as DNA: TGTGCCAGCAGCGAGGGAGAAGGGGGCTTCACTGAAGCTTTCTTT. It codes for CASSEGEGGFTEAFF.

The chain employs TRBV7-8 and TRBJ1-5; D possibly corresponds to TRBD1 (6 bases). The ends were cut back, 0 bases at V and 4 bases at J, with 7 bases in the middle. Germline CDR1 is SGHVS and CDR2 is FQNEAQ. CDR3 length: 14 amino acids. The CDR3 protein is CASSLATGNQPQHF. The CDR3 DNA reads as TGTGCCAGCAGCTTAGCGACAGGAAATCAGCCCCAGCATTTT.

The rearrangement joins TRBV7-2 to TRBJ2-2; D unresolved. The CDR3 length is 16 residues. Germline values: CDR1 SGHTA, CDR2 FQGNSA. Trimming took off 1 base at V and 6 bases at J, with 15 bases between the two ends. The CDR3 DNA sequence: TGTGCCAGCAGCTTAGTTAGGAATGGGGTATCCGGGGAGCTGTTTTTT. As protein: CASSLVRNGVSGELFF.

The chain carries TRBV13 and TRBJ1-1; weak D call: TRBD1 (5 bases). Per germline, CDR1 PRHDT and CDR2 FYEKMQ (reference sequence). Trimming shortened V by 4 bases and J by 0 bases, and 9 bases separated the two germline ends. There are 14 residues in the CDR3. CDR3 residues: CASSSDNMNTEAFF. The CDR3 nucleotides are TGTGCCAGCAGCTCGGACAACATGAACACTGAAGCTTTCTTT. Drawing the rest from reference TRBV13 and TRBJ1-1, the complete variable domain is AAGVIQSPRHLIKEKRETATLKCYPIPRHDTVYWYQQGPGQDPQFLISFYEKMQSDKGSIPDRFSAQQFSDYHSELNMSSLELGDSALYFCASSSDNMNTEAFFGQGTRLTVV.

V gene TRBV5-1 combines with J gene TRBJ1-1; 7 nucleotides line up with TRBD1. The germline V gene encodes CDR1 SGHRS and CDR2 YFSETQ. V was clipped by 4 bases and J by 4 bases; unmatched bases: 4. This CDR3 contains 13 residues. CDR3 DNA: TGCGCCAGCAGCAGGGACAGCGTCACTGAAGCTTTCTTT. Translating gives CASSRDSVTEAFF.

CDR3 nucleotides: TGTGCCAGCAGCTTGAACGGATACGAGCAGTACTTC. Encoded protein: CASSLNGYEQYF. The genes are TRBV7-9 and TRBJ2-7; D gene unclear. Germline lookup yields CDR1 SEHNR and CDR2 FQNEAQ (reference sequence). Trimming shortened V by 3 bases and J by 4 bases, and 7 bases separated the two germline ends. The CDR3 loop spans 12 amino acids. The whole variable domain, remainder taken from reference TRBV7-9 and TRBJ2-7, is DTGVSQNPRHKITKRGQNVTFRCDPISEHNRLYWYRQTLGQGPEFLTYFQNEAQLEKSRLLSDRFSAERPKGSFSTLEIQRTEQGDSAMYLCASSLNGYEQYFGPGTRLTVT.

The chain employs TRBV5-5 and TRBJ1-1; no clear D gene. CDR3 length: 13 amino acids. V was cut by 5 bases and J by 0 bases, with 8 bases left in between. Germline V gene data show CDR1 as SGHKS and CDR2 as YYEKEE (reference sequence). For the CDR3, the DNA is TGTGCCAGCAGAACCGATTTGAACACTGAAGCTTTCTTT. This codes for CASRTDLNTEAFF.

This clone has only a few counts. This chain joins TRBV7-3 and TRBJ1-2; TRBD1 matches at 9 bases. After removal of 5 bases from V and 4 bases from J, the junction contained 2 bases not matched to a gene. This CDR3 region has 13 residues. Germline assignment: CDR1 SGHTA and CDR2 FQGTGA. The CDR3 reads CASSPGQGYGYTF. The DNA for the CDR3 is TGTGCCAGCAGCCCGGGACAGGGCTATGGCTACACCTTC.

V is TRBV27 and J is TRBJ1-2; 7 nucleotides line up with TRBD1. V was pared by 3 bases and J by 4 bases, with 2 bases of the junction left unmatched. Germline V gives CDR1 MNHEY, CDR2 SMNVEV (reference sequence). The CDR3 is 13 residues long. The CDR3 protein is CASSFQGGYGYTF. The DNA for the CDR3 is TGTGCCAGCAGTTTCCAGGGGGGCTATGGCTACACCTTC.

V is TRBV30 and J is TRBJ2-5; no clear D. V was trimmed by 4 bases and J by 7 bases, leaving 13 bases between them. The germline gives CDR1 GTSNPN, CDR2 SVGIG (reference sequence). This CDR3 is 12 amino acids long. CDR3 DNA: TGTGCCTGGATTGGAGCTGAGGTGACCCAGTACTTC. Translation: CAWIGAEVTQYF.